This TCR beta chain was profiled in a study of blood T cell repertoires in COVID-19. Study as a whole: Collection of acute and convalescent COVID-19 samples took place in the United States, Italy and Spain.

Enrollment of patients from Seattle took place during active infection, with longitudinal follow-up. In the original processing: Amplified reference gene primers provided the basis for estimating nucleated cell counts. Clones were read by immunoSEQ multiplex PCR, and TCRdb kept only the in-frame ones, dropping some. The V and J calls and the clone size are those of that table, but D and trimming were determined from the DNA. The repertoire consists of approximately 110,000 clones, with about 85% occurring once and the leading ten covering about 5.5%. This clone was detected a few times. Germline lookup yields CDR1 SNHLY and CDR2 FYNNEI. The V gene lost 6 bases and the J gene lost 8 bases, with 14 bases spanning the gap. The CDR3 contains 13 residues.

The V and J genes are TRBV2 and TRBJ1-3; no definite D call. This TCR derives from a woman aged 55-69 years with COVID-19, enrolled during active disease. Specimen: peripheral blood. The CDR3 sequence is CASSEPAGDTIYF. For the CDR3, the DNA is TGTGCCAGCAGCGAGCCAGCGGGCGACACCATATATTTT.